This T cell receptor beta chain stems from a study of cytomegalovirus exposure and HLA in healthy donors. Whole-study context: An analysis done earlier identified fewer than 140 million unique TCR beta sequences from about 180 million T cells. General observations from the study: TCR beta chain V- and J-gene trimming was linked, in a later analysis, to a missense variant in DCLRE1C. Three CMV-associated chains proved CMV antigen-specific in vitro. Among the most significant clusters, several appeared linked to common viral pathogens in a later analysis.

13 Jbeta primers and 60 Vbeta primers were used for the PCR. Sequencing used immunoSEQ multiplex PCR; TCRdb keeps in-frame clones, though not all of them. The sample holds 75,000 to 85,000 clones. Germline V gene lookup returns CDR1 LNHDA and CDR2 SQIVND (reference sequence). The CDR3 runs to 17 residues. Trimming pared 10 bases from V and 1 base from J, leaving 23 bases between. Remarks on this clone: Its specificity is not known.

This TCR derives from a man aged 18 to 30 in good health and CMV-seropositive. The chain uses TRBV19 and TRBJ1-3; possibly TRBD1 for D (5 bases). Input material: PBMCs. DNA for the CDR3: TGTGCCACCTCCGGGCAGTTTAGGGGCTTATCTGGAAACACCATATATTTT. As protein: CATSGQFRGLSGNTIYF.